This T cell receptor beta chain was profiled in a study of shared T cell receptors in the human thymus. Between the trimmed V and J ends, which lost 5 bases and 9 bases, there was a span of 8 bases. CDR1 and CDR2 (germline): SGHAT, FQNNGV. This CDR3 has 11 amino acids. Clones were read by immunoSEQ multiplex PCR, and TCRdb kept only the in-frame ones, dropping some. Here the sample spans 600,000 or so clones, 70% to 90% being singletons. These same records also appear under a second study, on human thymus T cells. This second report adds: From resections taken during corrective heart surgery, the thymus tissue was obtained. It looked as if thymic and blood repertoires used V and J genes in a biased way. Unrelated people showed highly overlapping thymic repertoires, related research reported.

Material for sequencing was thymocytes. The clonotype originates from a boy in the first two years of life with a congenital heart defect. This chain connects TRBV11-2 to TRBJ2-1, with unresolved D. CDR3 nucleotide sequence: TGTGCCAGCAGCCCCGGTAGTGAGCAGTTCTTC. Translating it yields CASSPGSEQFF. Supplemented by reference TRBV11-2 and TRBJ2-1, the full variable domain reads EAGVAQSPRYKIIEKRQSVAFWCNPISGHATLYWYQQILGQGPKLLIQFQNNGVVDDSQLPKDRFSAERLKGVDSTLKIQPAKLEDSAVYLCASSPGSEQFFGPGTRLTVL.